This is a list of T cell receptor beta chains from one sample in a study of neurological immune-mediated disorders. TCRdb re-derived calls from the 5' RACE reads in MiXCR, one entry per CDR3 protein. The sample records around 32,000 distinct CDR3 sequences, 9% to 14% being singletons. The specimen was PBMCs. These TCRs come from an older woman in good health. CDR3s include the opening cysteine and the closing phenylalanine or tryptophan. D genes are given only for firm matches. Rows give clone size only sometimes, using once, few, many, or a class for an expanded clone.

size: .; V: TRBV6-1; J: TRBJ2-7; D: TRBD1; CDR3: CASRETGGYSYEQYF; DNA: TGTGCCAGCAGAGAAACAGGGGGCTACTCCTACGAGCAGTACTTC
size: many; V: TRBV14; J: TRBJ1-2; D: .; CDR3: CASSQLGDTNYGYTF; DNA: TGTGCCAGCAGCCAACTTGGGGACACAAACTATGGCTACACCTTC
size: many; V: TRBV5-1; J: TRBJ2-5; D: .; CDR3: CASSLAGTSQETQYF; DNA: TGCGCCAGCAGCTTGGCAGGGACGTCTCAAGAGACCCAGTACTTC
size: medium-sized; V: TRBV15; J: TRBJ1-3; D: TRBD1; CDR3: CATSSDRASSGNTIYF; DNA: TGTGCCACCAGCAGCGACAGGGCGAGCTCTGGAAACACCATATATTTT
size: many; V: TRBV7-9; J: TRBJ2-2; D: TRBD1; CDR3: CASSKTGAETGELFF; DNA: TGTGCCAGCAGCAAAACAGGGGCAGAGACCGGGGAGCTGTTTTTT
size: many; V: TRBV27; J: TRBJ1-5; D: .; CDR3: CASSLLGGNQPQHF; DNA: TGTGCCAGCAGTTTACTGGGGGGCAATCAGCCCCAGCATTTT
size: many; V: TRBV6-2/TRBV6-3; J: TRBJ1-1; D: .; CDR3: CASRRWPNTEDFF; DNA: TGTGCCAGCAGACGGTGGCCCAACACTGAAGATTTCTTT
size: many; V: TRBV12-3/TRBV12-4; J: TRBJ2-7; D: .; CDR3: CASTRQPNYEQYF; DNA: TGTGCCAGCACGAGGCAGCCCAACTACGAGCAGTACTTC
size: once; V: TRBV20-1; J: TRBJ1-2; D: .; CDR3: CSAMWTSGGYTF; DNA: TGCAGTGCTATGTGGACTTCGGGGGGCTACACCTTC
size: many; V: TRBV6-5; J: TRBJ1-4; D: .; CDR3: CASKGATNEKLFF; DNA: TGTGCCAGCAAGGGGGCAACTAATGAAAAACTGTTTTTT
size: many; V: TRBV9; J: TRBJ2-7; D: TRBD1; CDR3: CASSKTTGIATYEQYF; DNA: TGTGCCAGCAGCAAGACGACAGGGATCGCAACCTACGAGCAGTACTTC
size: many; V: TRBV7-2; J: TRBJ1-1; D: TRBD1; CDR3: CASSLEAGGFNTEAFF; DNA: TGTGCCAGCAGCTTAGAGGCAGGGGGCTTCAACACTGAAGCTTTCTTT
size: .; V: TRBV4-3; J: TRBJ2-1; D: .; CDR3: CASSQDRGRYNEQFF; DNA: TGCGCCAGCAGCCAAGATCGGGGTCGGTACAATGAGCAGTTCTTC
size: many; V: TRBV20-1; J: TRBJ1-3; D: .; CDR3: CSARDRYSGNTIYF; DNA: TGCAGTGCTAGAGATAGATACTCTGGAAACACCATATATTTT
size: many; V: TRBV11-2; J: TRBJ2-5; D: .; CDR3: CASSLAVGAQETQYF; DNA: TGTGCCAGCAGCTTAGCCGTGGGAGCTCAAGAGACCCAGTACTTC
size: many; V: TRBV12-3/TRBV12-4; J: TRBJ1-1; D: TRBD1; CDR3: CASADRDTEAFF; DNA: TGTGCCAGTGCTGACAGGGACACTGAAGCTTTCTTT
size: many; V: TRBV7-2; J: TRBJ2-5; D: .; CDR3: CASSQNPGPNKETQYF; DNA: TGTGCCAGCAGCCAGAATCCGGGACCGAATAAAGAGACCCAGTACTTC
size: many; V: TRBV5-1; J: TRBJ1-4; D: TRBD1; CDR3: CASSVEGAGNEKLFF; DNA: TGCGCCAGCAGCGTAGAGGGGGCGGGTAATGAAAAACTGTTTTTT
size: many; V: TRBV4-3; J: TRBJ2-1; D: TRBD2; CDR3: CASSLTSGKNNEQFF; DNA: TGCGCCAGCAGCCTAACTAGCGGGAAGAACAATGAGCAGTTCTTC
size: many; V: TRBV7-3; J: TRBJ2-1; D: TRBD2; CDR3: CASSLSGGGALNEQFF; DNA: TGTGCCAGCAGCTTAAGTGGCGGGGGGGCCTTAAATGAGCAGTTCTTC
size: .; V: TRBV3-1; J: TRBJ1-1; D: .; CDR3: CASSQGTGQNTEAFF; DNA: TGTGCCAGCAGCCAAGGAACAGGGCAGAACACTGAAGCTTTCTTT
size: .; V: TRBV20-1; J: TRBJ2-5; D: .; CDR3: CSSRMGAKETQYF; DNA: TGCAGTTCTAGAATGGGGGCCAAAGAGACCCAGTACTTC
size: many; V: TRBV7-2; J: TRBJ2-7; D: .; CDR3: CASSPPYLKQYF; DNA: TGTGCCAGCAGCCCCCCTTACTTGAAGCAGTACTTC
size: many; V: TRBV6-1; J: TRBJ1-4; D: .; CDR3: CASRRQDYNEKLFF; DNA: TGTGCCAGCAGACGACAGGATTATAATGAAAAACTGTTTTTT
size: medium-sized; V: TRBV18; J: TRBJ2-2; D: .; CDR3: CASSPPLRDPGELFF; DNA: TGTGCCAGCTCACCACCGCTACGAGATCCTGGGGAGCTGTTTTTT
size: many; V: TRBV7-9; J: TRBJ2-7; D: .; CDR3: CASSSFYEQYF; DNA: TGTGCCAGCAGTTCCTTCTACGAGCAGTACTTC
size: many; V: TRBV5-1; J: TRBJ1-1; D: .; CDR3: CASSLVGGAETEAFF; DNA: TGCGCCAGCAGCTTGGTTGGGGGCGCGGAAACTGAAGCTTTCTTT
size: once; V: TRBV7-8; J: TRBJ2-5; D: TRBD2; CDR3: CASSTPIGTSGEETQYF; DNA: TGTGCCAGCAGCACCCCCATAGGGACTAGCGGGGAAGAGACCCAGTACTTT
size: many; V: TRBV29-1; J: TRBJ2-3; D: .; CDR3: CSVQGPNTDTQYF; DNA: TGCAGCGTCCAGGGCCCCAACACAGATACGCAGTATTTT
size: many; V: TRBV6-5; J: TRBJ1-2; D: .; CDR3: CASSPPGRRLGGYTF; DNA: TGTGCCAGCAGTCCTCCGGGACGCCGGCTGGGGGGCTACACCTTC
size: many; V: TRBV20-1; J: TRBJ2-1; D: .; CDR3: CSARIVYSSYNEQFF; DNA: TGCAGTGCTAGAATTGTTTATAGCTCCTACAATGAGCAGTTCTTC
size: many; V: TRBV4-3; J: TRBJ2-1; D: .; CDR3: CASSQDKGFVEGQFF; DNA: TGCGCCAGCAGCCAAGATAAGGGGTTTGTGGAGGGGCAGTTCTTC
size: many; V: TRBV4-3; J: TRBJ2-1; D: TRBD2; CDR3: CASSHLAGLSYNEQFF; DNA: TGCGCCAGCAGCCATTTAGCGGGCCTATCCTACAATGAGCAGTTCTTC
size: many; V: TRBV7-9; J: TRBJ2-5; D: .; CDR3: CASSSPRGGQETQYF; DNA: TGTGCCAGCAGCTCCCCTAGAGGGGGCCAAGAGACCCAGTACTTC
size: many; V: TRBV5-1; J: TRBJ2-1; D: TRBD2; CDR3: CASNSGGAYNEQFF; DNA: TGCGCCAGCAATAGCGGGGGGGCCTACAATGAGCAGTTCTTC
size: many; V: TRBV5-1; J: TRBJ2-3; D: .; CDR3: CASSLGGRRTDTQYF; DNA: TGCGCCAGCAGCTTGGGGGGTAGGCGCACAGATACGCAGTATTTT
size: many; V: TRBV5-1; J: TRBJ1-3; D: .; CDR3: CASSLRVGTAGNTIYF; DNA: TGCGCCAGCAGCTTAAGAGTGGGAACGGCCGGAAACACCATATATTTT
size: many; V: TRBV12-3/TRBV12-4; J: TRBJ2-3; D: TRBD1; CDR3: CASSSPDRGADTQYF; DNA: TGTGCCAGCAGTTCCCCGGACAGGGGGGCAGATACGCAGTATTTT
size: many; V: TRBV7-2; J: TRBJ1-2; D: TRBD1; CDR3: CASSPAQGLNGYTF; DNA: TGTGCCAGCAGCCCCGCACAGGGGTTAAATGGCTACACCTTC
size: many; V: TRBV20-1; J: TRBJ1-1; D: TRBD1; CDR3: CSARNRGRVEAFF; DNA: TGCAGTGCTAGAAACAGGGGGAGGGTTGAAGCTTTCTTT